This entry is about one T cell receptor (beta chain). Its antigen remains undetermined. No much larger clonotype is one base removed from it; base qualities were not supplied. The data were taken from a study of T cells in pancreatic ductal adenocarcinoma (dated by TCRdb to 2017 to 2019). About the investigation overall: To learn about the adaptive T-cell response arising naturally, investigators profiled where tumor-infiltrating CD8+ T cells, together with suppressive cells, were located within resected pancreatic ductal adenocarcinoma, how abundant they were, and what qualities they showed. The paper as a whole reports these results and caveats: Since most pancreatic cancer patients present with inoperable disease, the resected cohort was skewed toward the minority of patients who had early-stage disease. Blood samples had more total productive templates and 6.5 to 9-fold more unique clonotypes than tumor samples. No significant difference in T-cell clonality was found between tumor and blood, with mean clonality of about 0.11 in tumors and roughly 0.07 in blood. Tumor versus blood clonality comparisons may be biased because tumors are enriched in CD45RO+ effector rather than naive T cells, biasing toward lower diversity.

TCR beta CDR3 regions were amplified from genomic DNA using the immunoSEQ hsTCRB kit. An Illumina HiSeq system was used for high-throughput TRB CDR3 sequencing. For the original study's pipeline: The immunoSEQ software was used to analyze sequencing reads, and nonproductive sequences containing premature stops or frame-shifts were removed. Clonality of the repertoire was calculated as one minus the Shannon entropy normalized by log2 of the number of unique productive sequences. TCRdb carries this immuneACCESS record with in-frame sequences only. Its versions omit some clonotypes, under half of them owing to an unresolved V gene in the studies checked, with the rest unexplained. The V and J calls and clone size come from that table; D and trimming were worked out from the DNA. The sample profile shows around 94,000 clones; about 95% of them were found once. Of the sample, 3.1% falls within the top ten clones.

The pancreatic ductal adenocarcinoma patients who were selected had gone through surgery without receiving any neoadjuvant therapy. After peripheral blood was drawn into heparin tubes, PBMCs were separated on a histopaque density gradient and then cryopreserved in roughly 10% DMSO. Using the DNeasy Blood and Tissue Kit along with Proteinase K and RNase treatment, genomic DNA was extracted from roughly 7 PBMC specimens and 9 or 10 flash-frozen tumor specimens. CDR1 SQVTM and CDR2 ANQGSEA are derived from the germline V gene. The CDR3 has 16 amino acids, counting the end cysteine and phenylalanine. Only CDR3 DNA is held: 48 bases, read in frame from base 1. Trimming removed 0 bases from V and 3 bases from J; the gene matches leave 8 bases unexplained.

The sample consisted of PBMCs. This receptor was obtained from a human donor with pancreatic ductal adenocarcinoma. The rearranged chain carries TRBV29-1 and TRBJ2-3; TRBD2 fits 8 bases in the junction. The CDR3 here reads CSVEDGSGRGTDTQYF. Here is the DNA: TGCAGCGTTGAAGATGGGAGCGGGAGAGGGACAGATACGCAGTATTTT.